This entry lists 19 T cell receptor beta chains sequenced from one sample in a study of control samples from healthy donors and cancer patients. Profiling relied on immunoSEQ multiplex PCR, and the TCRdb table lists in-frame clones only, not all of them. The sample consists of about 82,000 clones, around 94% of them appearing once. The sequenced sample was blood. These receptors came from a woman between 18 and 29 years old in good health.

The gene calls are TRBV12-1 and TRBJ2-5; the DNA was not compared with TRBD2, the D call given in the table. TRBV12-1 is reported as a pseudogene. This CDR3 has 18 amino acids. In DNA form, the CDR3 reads TGTGCCAGATACGTCCTGGTAGGTGTAGCGGGGGGTATGGAGACCCAGTACTTC. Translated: CARYVLVGVAGGMETQYF.

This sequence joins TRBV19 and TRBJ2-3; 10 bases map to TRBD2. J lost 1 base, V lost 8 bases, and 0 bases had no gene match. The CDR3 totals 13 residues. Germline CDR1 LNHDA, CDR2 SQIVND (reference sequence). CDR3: CASGTSGTDTQYF. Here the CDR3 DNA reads TGTGCCAGTGGGACTAGCGGCACAGATACGCAGTATTTT. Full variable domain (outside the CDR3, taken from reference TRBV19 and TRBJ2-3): DGGITQSPKYLFRKEGQNVTLSCEQNLNHDAMYWYRQDPGQGLRLIYYSQIVNDFQKGDIAEGYSVSREKKESFPLTVTSAQKNPTAFYLCASGTSGTDTQYFGPGTRLTVL.

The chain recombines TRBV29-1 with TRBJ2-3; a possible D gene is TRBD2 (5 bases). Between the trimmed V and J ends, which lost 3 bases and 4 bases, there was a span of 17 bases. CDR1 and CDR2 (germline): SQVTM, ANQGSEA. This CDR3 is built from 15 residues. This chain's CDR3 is CSVEQASLMADTQYF. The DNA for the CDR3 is TGCAGCGTTGAGCAGGCTAGCCTGATGGCAGATACGCAGTATTTT.

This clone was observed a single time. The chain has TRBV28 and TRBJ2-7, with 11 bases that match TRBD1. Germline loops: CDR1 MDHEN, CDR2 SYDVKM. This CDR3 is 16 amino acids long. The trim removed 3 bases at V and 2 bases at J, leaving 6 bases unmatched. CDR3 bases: TGTGCCAGCAGTTTTTGGACAGGGGGCATGACCTACGAGCAGTACTTC. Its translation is CASSFWTGGMTYEQYF. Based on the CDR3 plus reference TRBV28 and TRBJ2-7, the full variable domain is DVKVTQSSRYLVKRTGEKVFLECVQDMDHENMFWYRQDPGLGLRLIYFSYDVKMKEKGDIPEGYSVSREKKERFSLILESASTNQTSMYLCASSFWTGGMTYEQYFGPGTRLTVT.

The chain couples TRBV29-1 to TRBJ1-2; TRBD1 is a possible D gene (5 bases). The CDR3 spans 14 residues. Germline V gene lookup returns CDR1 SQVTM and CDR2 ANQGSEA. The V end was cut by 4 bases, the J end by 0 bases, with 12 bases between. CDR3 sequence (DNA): TGCAGCGTTGCGGGTAGGGGCTCTAACTATGGCTACACCTTC. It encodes CSVAGRGSNYGYTF.

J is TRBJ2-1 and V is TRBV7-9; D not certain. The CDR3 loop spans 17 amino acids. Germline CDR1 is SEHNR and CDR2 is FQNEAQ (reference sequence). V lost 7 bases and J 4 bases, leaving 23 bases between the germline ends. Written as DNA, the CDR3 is TGTGCCAGCACCTTGCAGAGCTCCTCCAGGTTATACAATGAGCAGTTCTTC. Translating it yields CASTLQSSSRLYNEQFF.

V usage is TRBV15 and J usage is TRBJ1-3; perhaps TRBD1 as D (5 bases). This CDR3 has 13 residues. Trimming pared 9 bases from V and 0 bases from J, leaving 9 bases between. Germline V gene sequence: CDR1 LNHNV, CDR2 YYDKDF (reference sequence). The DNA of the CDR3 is TGTGCCACGAAGAGGGGCTCTGGAAACACCATATATTTT. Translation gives CATKRGSGNTIYF.

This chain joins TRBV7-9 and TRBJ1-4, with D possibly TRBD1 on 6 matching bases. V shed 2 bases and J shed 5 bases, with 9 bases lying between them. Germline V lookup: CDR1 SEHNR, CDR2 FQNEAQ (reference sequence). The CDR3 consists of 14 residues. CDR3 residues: CASSLPQGNEKLFF. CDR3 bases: TGTGCCAGCAGCTTACCCCAGGGGAATGAAAAACTGTTTTTT.

DNA of the CDR3: TGTGCCACCAGCAGACGGCAAGACTCGGCCCAGCATTTT. Its protein is CATSRRQDSAQHF. The chain joins TRBV15 to TRBJ1-5; D unresolved. This CDR3 spans 13 amino acids. The germline V and J ends were trimmed by 2 bases and 11 bases, with 13 bases remaining between them. Germline assignment: CDR1 LNHNV and CDR2 YYDKDF (reference sequence). Supplemented by reference TRBV15 and TRBJ1-5, the full variable domain reads DAMVIQNPRYQVTQFGKPVTLSCSQTLNHNVMYWYQQKSSQAPKLLFHYYDKDFNNEADTPDNFQSRRPNTSFCFLDIRSPGLGDTAMYLCATSRRQDSAQHFGDGTRLSIL.

CDR3 loop: CASSLRISLTSGINEQFF. The CDR3 nucleotides are TGTGCCAGCAGCTTGCGGATTTCGTTAACTAGCGGGATTAATGAGCAGTTCTTC. The chain combines TRBV5-6 with TRBJ2-1; TRBD2 matches 10 bases. The CDR3 has 18 amino acids. V was clipped by 1 base and J by 7 bases; unmatched bases: 14. The germline V gene encodes CDR1 SGHDT and CDR2 YYEEEE.

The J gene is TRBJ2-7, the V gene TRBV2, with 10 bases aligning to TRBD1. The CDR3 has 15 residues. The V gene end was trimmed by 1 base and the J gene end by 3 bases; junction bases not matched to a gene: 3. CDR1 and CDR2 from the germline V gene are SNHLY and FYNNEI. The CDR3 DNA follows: TGTGCCAGCAGTGAAGGACAGGGGGCCATCTACGAGCAGTACTTC. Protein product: CASSEGQGAIYEQYF.

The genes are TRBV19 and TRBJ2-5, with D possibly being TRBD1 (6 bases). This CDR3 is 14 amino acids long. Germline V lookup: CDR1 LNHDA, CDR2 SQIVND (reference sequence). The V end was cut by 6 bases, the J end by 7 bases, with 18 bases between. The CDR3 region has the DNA TGTGCCAGTAGCGGCCGACAGGCCGTGGGGACCCAGTACTTC. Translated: CASSGRQAVGTQYF.

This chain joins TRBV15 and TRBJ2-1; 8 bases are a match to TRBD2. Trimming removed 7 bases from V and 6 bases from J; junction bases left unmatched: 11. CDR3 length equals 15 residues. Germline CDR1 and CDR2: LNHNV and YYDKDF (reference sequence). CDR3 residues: CATTDGDGRGNEQFF. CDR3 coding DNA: TGTGCCACCACCGACGGGGACGGGAGGGGCAATGAGCAGTTCTTC.

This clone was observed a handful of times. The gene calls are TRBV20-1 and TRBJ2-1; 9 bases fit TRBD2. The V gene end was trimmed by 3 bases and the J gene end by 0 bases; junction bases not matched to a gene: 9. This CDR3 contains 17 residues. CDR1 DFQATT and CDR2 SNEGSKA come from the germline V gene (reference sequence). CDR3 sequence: CSASTLAGTVSYNEQFF. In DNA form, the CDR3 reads TGCAGTGCTAGTACTCTAGCGGGGACTGTCTCCTACAATGAGCAGTTCTTC.

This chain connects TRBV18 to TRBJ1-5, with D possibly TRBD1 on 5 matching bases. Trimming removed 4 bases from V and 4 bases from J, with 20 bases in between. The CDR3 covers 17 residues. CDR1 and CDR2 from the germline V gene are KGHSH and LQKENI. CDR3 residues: CASSLAIGAGMNQPQHF. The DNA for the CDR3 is TGTGCCAGCTCACTAGCTATAGGGGCAGGGATGAATCAGCCCCAGCATTTT.

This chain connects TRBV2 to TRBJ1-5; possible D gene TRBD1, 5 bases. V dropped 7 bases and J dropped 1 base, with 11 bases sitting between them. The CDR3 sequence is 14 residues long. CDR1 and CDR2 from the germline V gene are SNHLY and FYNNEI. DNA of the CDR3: TGTGCCAGCACTTCCAGGGTGAGCAATCAGCCCCAGCATTTT. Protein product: CASTSRVSNQPQHF.

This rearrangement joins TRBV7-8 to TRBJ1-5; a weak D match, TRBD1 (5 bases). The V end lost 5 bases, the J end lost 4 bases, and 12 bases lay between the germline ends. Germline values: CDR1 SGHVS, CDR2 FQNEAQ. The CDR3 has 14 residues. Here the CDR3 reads CASSHTQGNQPQHF. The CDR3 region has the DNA TGTGCCAGCAGCCATACTCAGGGTAATCAGCCCCAGCATTTT.

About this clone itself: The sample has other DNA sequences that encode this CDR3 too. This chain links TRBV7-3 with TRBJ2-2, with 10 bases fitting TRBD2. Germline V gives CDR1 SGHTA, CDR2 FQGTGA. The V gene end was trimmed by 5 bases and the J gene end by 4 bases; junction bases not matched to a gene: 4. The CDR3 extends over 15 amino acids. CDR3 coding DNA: TGTGCCAGCAGCACAGCGGGGGGGGTCACCGGGGAGCTGTTTTTT. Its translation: CASSTAGGVTGELFF.

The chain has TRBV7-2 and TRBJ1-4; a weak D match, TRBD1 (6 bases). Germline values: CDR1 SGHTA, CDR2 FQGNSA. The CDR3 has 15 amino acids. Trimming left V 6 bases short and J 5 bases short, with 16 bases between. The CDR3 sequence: CASRQAGTPNEKLFF. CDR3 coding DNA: TGTGCCAGCAGACAAGCCGGGACACCGAATGAAAAACTGTTTTTT.